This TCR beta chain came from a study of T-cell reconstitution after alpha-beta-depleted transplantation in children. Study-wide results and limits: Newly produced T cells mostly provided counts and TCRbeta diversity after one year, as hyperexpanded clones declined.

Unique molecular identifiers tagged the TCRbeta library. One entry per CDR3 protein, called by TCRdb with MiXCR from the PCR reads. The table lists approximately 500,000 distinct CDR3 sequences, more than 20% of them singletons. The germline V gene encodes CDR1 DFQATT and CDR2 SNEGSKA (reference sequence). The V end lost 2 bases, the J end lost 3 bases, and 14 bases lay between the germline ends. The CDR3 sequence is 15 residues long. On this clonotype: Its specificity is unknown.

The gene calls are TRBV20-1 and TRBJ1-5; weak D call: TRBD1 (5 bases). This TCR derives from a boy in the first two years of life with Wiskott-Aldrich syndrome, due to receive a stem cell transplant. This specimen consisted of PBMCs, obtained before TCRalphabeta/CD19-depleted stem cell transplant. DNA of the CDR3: TGCAGTGCTAGAACTCAAGGGGTCTACAATCAGCCCCAGCATTTT. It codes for CSARTQGVYNQPQHF.